A single sample gave rise to the 6 T cell receptor beta chains below, sequenced in a study of cytomegalovirus exposure and HLA in healthy donors. Primers: 60 Vbeta forward and 13 Jbeta reverse. Using immunoSEQ multiplex PCR, the repertoire was profiled, and TCRdb retains in-frame clones only, with some absent. This sample carries around 140,000 clones, about 74% of them seen once, and the ten largest clones take approximately 0.86%. Sequenced material: PBMCs. Every receptor here comes from a woman aged 60-75 years in good health and CMV-seronegative.

V is TRBV11-2 and J is TRBJ2-3; D might be TRBD2 (5 bases). This CDR3 is built from 18 residues. Trimming shortened V by 6 bases and J by 5 bases, and 27 bases separated the two germline ends. Germline values: CDR1 SGHAT, CDR2 FQNNGV. Here the CDR3 DNA reads TGTGCCAGCAGACCCCACCCGGCTAGCTCTTGGCAAATAGATACGCAGTATTTT. It is translated as CASRPHPASSWQIDTQYF.

The chain links TRBV5-1 to TRBJ2-1; possible D gene TRBD1, 6 bases. The CDR3 covers 16 residues. Germline loops: CDR1 SGHRS, CDR2 YFSETQ. V lost 4 bases to trimming and J lost 4 bases, with 18 bases between them. As DNA, the CDR3 is TGCGCCAGCAGCCGTGTGGGACACCAATCATACAATGAGCAGTTCTTC. Amino acids: CASSRVGHQSYNEQFF.

The gene calls are TRBV5-1 and TRBJ2-3; D is perhaps TRBD2 (5 bases). V shed 0 bases and J shed 6 bases, with 14 bases lying between them. The germline V gene encodes CDR1 SGHRS and CDR2 YFSETQ. The CDR3 sequence is 15 residues long. The CDR3 here is CASSLEGPREDTQYF. CDR3 bases: TGCGCCAGCAGCTTGGAAGGACCGAGGGAGGATACGCAGTATTTT.

The rearrangement joins TRBV5-1 to TRBJ2-3; TRBD2 matches 13 bases. Germline V gene lookup returns CDR1 SGHRS and CDR2 YFSETQ. V dropped 4 bases and J dropped 4; count of bases not matched to a gene: 9. The CDR3 runs 17 residues. The CDR3 DNA reads TGCGCCAGCAGCCGCAGACTAGCGGGGGGTGGGGCAGATACGCAGTATTTT. Residues: CASSRRLAGGGADTQYF.

The rearrangement links TRBV5-4 to TRBJ2-1; D call uncertain. The CDR3 is made up of 12 amino acids. CDR1 and CDR2 (germline): SGHNT, YYREEE (reference sequence). V was shortened by 4 bases and J by 2 bases, with 4 bases between the two germline ends. CDR3 in DNA: TGTGCCAGCAGCCCCACCTACAATGAGCAGTTCTTC. Protein sequence: CASSPTYNEQFF.

This clone has a handful of counts. This chain connects TRBV30 to TRBJ1-3, with a tentative D call TRBD1 (6 bases). The V end lost 3 bases, the J end lost 0 bases, and 15 bases lay between the germline ends. The length of the CDR3 is 16 residues. The germline CDR1 and CDR2 sequences are GTSNPN and SVGIG (reference sequence). CDR3 region: CAWSRPGQFSGNTIYF. Written as DNA, the CDR3 is TGTGCCTGGAGCCGTCCCGGACAGTTCTCTGGAAACACCATATATTTT. The full variable domain, in which reference TRBV30 and TRBJ1-3 provide the parts outside the CDR3, is SQTIHQWPATLVQPVGSPLSLECTVEGTSNPNLYWYRQAAGRGLQLLFYSVGIGQISSEVPQNLSASRPQDRQFILSSKKLLLSDSGFYLCAWSRPGQFSGNTIYFGEGSWLTVV.